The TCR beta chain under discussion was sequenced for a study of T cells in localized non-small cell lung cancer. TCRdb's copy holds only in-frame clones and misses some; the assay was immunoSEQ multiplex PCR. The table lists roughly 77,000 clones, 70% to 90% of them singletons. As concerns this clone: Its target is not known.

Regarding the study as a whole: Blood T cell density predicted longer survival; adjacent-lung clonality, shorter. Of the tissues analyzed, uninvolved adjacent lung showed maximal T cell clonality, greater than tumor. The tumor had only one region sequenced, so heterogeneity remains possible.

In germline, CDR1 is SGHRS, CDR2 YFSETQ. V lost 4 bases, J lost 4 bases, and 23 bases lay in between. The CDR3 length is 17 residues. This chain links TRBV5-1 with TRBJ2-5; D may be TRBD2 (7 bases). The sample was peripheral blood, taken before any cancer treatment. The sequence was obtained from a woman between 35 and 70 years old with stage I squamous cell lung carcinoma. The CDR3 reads CASSPTGTGGTLETQYF. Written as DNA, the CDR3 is TGCGCCAGCAGCCCAACAGGGACGGGAGGAACCCTAGAGACCCAGTACTTC.